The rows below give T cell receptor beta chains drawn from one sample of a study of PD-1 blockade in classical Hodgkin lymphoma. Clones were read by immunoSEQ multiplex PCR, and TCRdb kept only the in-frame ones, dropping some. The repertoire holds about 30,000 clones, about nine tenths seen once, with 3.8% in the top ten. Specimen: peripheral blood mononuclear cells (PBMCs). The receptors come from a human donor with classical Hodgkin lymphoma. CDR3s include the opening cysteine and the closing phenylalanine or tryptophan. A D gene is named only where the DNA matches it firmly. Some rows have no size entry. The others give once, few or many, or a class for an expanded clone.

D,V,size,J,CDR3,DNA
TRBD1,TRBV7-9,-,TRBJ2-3,CASSLAAGGYPQYF,TGTGCCAGCAGCTTAGCGGCAGGGGGCTATCCGCAGTATTTT
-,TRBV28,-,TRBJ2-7,CASRGDSYEQYF,TGTGCCAGCAGAGGGGACTCCTACGAGCAGTACTTC
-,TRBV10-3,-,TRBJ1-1,CATTSTLSGTEAFF,TGTGCCACCACCTCGACGCTTTCGGGCACTGAAGCTTTCTTT
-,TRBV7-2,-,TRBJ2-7,CASSLQDGTPPGEQYF,TGTGCCAGCAGCCTCCAGGACGGGACACCCCCCGGCGAGCAGTACTTC
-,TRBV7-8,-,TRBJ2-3,CASSGQGQRVDTQYF,TGTGCCAGCAGCGGGCAGGGCCAAAGGGTCGATACGCAGTATTTT
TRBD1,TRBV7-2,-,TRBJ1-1,CASSSQGANTEAFF,TGTGCCAGCAGTTCACAGGGGGCGAACACTGAAGCTTTCTTT
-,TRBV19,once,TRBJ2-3,CASSLQLTGTDTQYF,TGTGCCAGTAGTTTGCAGCTCACGGGTACAGATACGCAGTATTTT
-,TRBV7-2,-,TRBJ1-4,CASSLVWGAEEKLFF,TGTGCCAGCAGCTTGGTCTGGGGGGCGGAGGAAAAACTGTTTTTT
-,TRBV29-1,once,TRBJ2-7,CSVGDDFRWQYF,TGCAGCGTTGGCGACGACTTCAGGTGGCAGTACTTC
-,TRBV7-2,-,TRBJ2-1,CASSLSPGTYNEQFF,TGTGCCAGCAGCTTATCACCCGGGACCTACAATGAGCAGTTCTTC
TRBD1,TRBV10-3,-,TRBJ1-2,CAISEPFPGQQNYGYTF,TGTGCCATCAGTGAGCCTTTCCCGGGACAGCAGAACTATGGCTACACCTTC
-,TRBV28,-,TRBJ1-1,CASSSGGTEAFF,TGTGCCAGCAGTTCCGGGGGAACTGAAGCTTTCTTT
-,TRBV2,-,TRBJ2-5,CASRRVTGPETQYF,TGTGCCAGCCGGAGAGTTACGGGGCCAGAGACCCAGTACTTC
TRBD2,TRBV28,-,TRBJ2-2,CASSNLGLAGNTGELFF,TGTGCCAGCAGCAACCTGGGACTAGCGGGGAACACCGGGGAGCTGTTTTTT
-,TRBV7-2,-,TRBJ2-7,CASSLAGKTYEQYF,TGTGCCAGCAGCTTAGCGGGAAAGACCTACGAGCAGTACTTC
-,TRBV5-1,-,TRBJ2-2,CASSPQAQGGTGELFF,TGCGCCAGCAGCCCCCAGGCACAGGGTGGCACCGGGGAGCTGTTTTTT
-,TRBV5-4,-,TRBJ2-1,CASSPDYTPNEQFF,TGTGCCAGCAGCCCCGACTATACCCCAAATGAGCAGTTCTTC
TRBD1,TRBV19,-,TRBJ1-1,CASSIEGTVNTEAFF,TGTGCCAGTAGTATAGAAGGGACAGTGAACACTGAAGCTTTCTTT
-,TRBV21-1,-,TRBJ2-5,CASSLIRPRQGGRVGAETQYF,TGTGCCAGCAGCTTAATAAGACCTCGACAGGGAGGACGGGTAGGGGCGGAGACCCAGTACTTC
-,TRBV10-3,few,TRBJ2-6,CATVGTDFLAGANVLTF,TGTGCCACTGTCGGGACTGATTTTTTGGCTGGGGCCAACGTCCTGACTTTC
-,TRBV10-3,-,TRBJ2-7,CAIMGQAYEQYF,TGTGCCATCATGGGCCAAGCCTACGAGCAGTACTTC
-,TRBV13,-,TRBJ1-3,CASSLAAGTNSGNTIYF,TGTGCCAGCAGCTTAGCAGCCGGGACGAACTCTGGAAACACCATATATTTT
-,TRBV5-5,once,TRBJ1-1,CASSFPRGNTEAFF,TGTGCCAGCAGCTTCCCCCGGGGAAACACTGAAGCTTTCTTT
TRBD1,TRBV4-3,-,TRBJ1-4,CASSQATGVATNEKLFF,TGCGCCAGCAGCCAAGCAACAGGGGTTGCAACTAATGAAAAACTGTTTTTT
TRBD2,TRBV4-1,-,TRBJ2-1,CASSQRSGKSYNEQFF,TGCGCCAGCAGCCAGCGTAGCGGGAAGTCCTACAATGAGCAGTTCTTC
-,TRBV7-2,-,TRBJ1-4,CASSLRAGPNEKLFF,TGTGCCAGCAGCTTACGGGCAGGTCCTAATGAAAAACTGTTTTTT
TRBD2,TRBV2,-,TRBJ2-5,CASNGGRGSQYF,TGTGCCAGCAACGGCGGGAGGGGGTCCCAGTACTTC
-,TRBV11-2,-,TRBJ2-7,CASSLRRTSSYEQYF,TGTGCCAGCAGCTTAAGGAGGACATCCTCCTACGAGCAGTACTTC
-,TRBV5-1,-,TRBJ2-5,CASSFLTGGQETQYF,TGCGCCAGCAGCTTTCTGACTGGAGGGCAAGAGACCCAGTACTTC
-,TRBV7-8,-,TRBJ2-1,CASNTRRGGYNEQFF,TGTGCCAGCAACACTAGGCGAGGGGGTTACAATGAGCAGTTCTTC
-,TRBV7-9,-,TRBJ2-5,CASSSGKETQYF,TGTGCCAGCAGTTCAGGGAAAGAGACCCAGTACTTC